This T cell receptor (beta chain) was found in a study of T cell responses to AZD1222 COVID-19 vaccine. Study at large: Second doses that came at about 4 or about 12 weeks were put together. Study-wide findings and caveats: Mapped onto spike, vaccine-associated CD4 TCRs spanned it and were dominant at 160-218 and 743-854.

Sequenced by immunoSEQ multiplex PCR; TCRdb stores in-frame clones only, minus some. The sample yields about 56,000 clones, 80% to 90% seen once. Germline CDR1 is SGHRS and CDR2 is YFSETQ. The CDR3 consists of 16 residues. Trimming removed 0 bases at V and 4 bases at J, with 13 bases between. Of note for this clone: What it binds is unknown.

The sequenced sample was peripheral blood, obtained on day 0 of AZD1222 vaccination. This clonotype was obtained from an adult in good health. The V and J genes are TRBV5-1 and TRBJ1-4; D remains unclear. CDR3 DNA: TGCGCCAGCAGCTTGGGTCTGGGTAGTGGTAATGAAAAACTGTTTTTT. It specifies CASSLGLGSGNEKLFF.